These T cell receptor beta chains were read from a single sample in a study of T cell repertoires in cytomegalovirus infection. What these receptors recognize is not known. TCRdb re-called the reads with MiXCR, one entry per CDR3 protein. The repertoire includes some 800,000 distinct CDR3 sequences, 25% to 30% of them detected once, and roughly 14% sits in the top ten. This specimen consisted of cultured CD8+ T cells from PBMCs, obtained from culture after CMV antigen stimulation. These receptors all come from a human donor in good health (CMV status not recorded). Some clones in this sample may be carry-over from other donors' samples. Both conserved end residues are part of each CDR3. D genes are given only for firm matches. Where a row states a size, it is once, few, many or the class of an expanded clone; other rows omit it.

v_call	clone_size	d_call	j_call	cdr3_nt	cdr3_aa
TRBV2	NA	NA	TRBJ2-5	TGTGCCAGCAGTGAAGGGCCAAACCAAGAGACCCAGTACTTC	CASSEGPNQETQYF
TRBV7-2	many	TRBD2	TRBJ2-1	TGTGCCAGCAGCTTAGCCGGGACTACCCATAACAATGAGCAGTTCTTC	CASSLAGTTHNNEQFF
TRBV7-6	NA	NA	TRBJ2-3	TGTGCCAGCAGCTTGGAGTTGGATACAGATACGCAGTATTTT	CASSLELDTDTQYF
TRBV7-9	NA	NA	TRBJ1-2	TGTGCCAGCAGCTTAGTAGTCAGGGGCTATGGCTACACCTTC	CASSLVVRGYGYTF
TRBV7-2	many	NA	TRBJ2-2	TGTGCCAGCAGCACCCCTTCAAGGGCCGGGGAGCTGTTTTTT	CASSTPSRAGELFF
TRBV7-9	few	NA	TRBJ1-3	TGTGCCAGCAGCTTAGGGCACCCCGGCTCTGGAAACACCATATATTTT	CASSLGHPGSGNTIYF
TRBV7-2	many	NA	TRBJ2-7	TGTGCCAGCAGCTTAGCAGGGACACCCGGTGTCTACGAGCAGTACTTC	CASSLAGTPGVYEQYF
TRBV3-1	NA	NA	TRBJ2-5	TGTGCCAGCAGCCAAGATCCGGGGGAGACCCAGTACTTC	CASSQDPGETQYF
TRBV7-2	NA	NA	TRBJ2-7	TGTGCCAGCAGCTTAGTCCCCGCGGTTGGCAGGGCCTACGAGCAGTACTTC	CASSLVPAVGRAYEQYF
TRBV7-6	NA	NA	TRBJ1-2	TGTGCCAGCAGCTCAACCTCGGGACACATCTATGGCTACACCTTC	CASSSTSGHIYGYTF
TRBV19	few	TRBD1	TRBJ1-2	TGTGCCAGTAGTATAGGTCAGGGGGCCAACTATGGCTACACCTTC	CASSIGQGANYGYTF
TRBV15	NA	NA	TRBJ1-1	TGTGCCACCAGCAGAGCTGACGATTACACTGAAGCTTTCTTT	CATSRADDYTEAFF
TRBV7-8	many	NA	TRBJ2-1	TGTGCCAGCAGATCAGGACTGACCTACAATGAGCAGTTCTTC	CASRSGLTYNEQFF
TRBV27	few	TRBD1	TRBJ2-1	TGTGCCAGCAGCCTGACAGGGGCGGACTACAATGAGCAGTTCTTC	CASSLTGADYNEQFF
TRBV29-1	once	NA	TRBJ1-1	TGCAGCGTTGAAGATCGGGCAAGGGGGGTCACTGAAGCTTTCTTT	CSVEDRARGVTEAFF
TRBV5-1	few	TRBD1	TRBJ2-7	TGCGCCAGCGGCCCCGGACAGGCGGAGTACTTC	CASGPGQAEYF
TRBV10-3	NA	TRBD1	TRBJ1-2	TGTGCCATCAAAGAATACAGGGGCAACGACTATGGCTACACCTTC	CAIKEYRGNDYGYTF
TRBV12-3/TRBV12-4	NA	NA	TRBJ1-2	TGTGCCAGCAGTTTAGTTTATCCGGGGGCGAGAGGCTACACCTTC	CASSLVYPGARGYTF
TRBV12-3/TRBV12-4	NA	NA	TRBJ2-7	TGTGCCAGCAGTTCTTCTAGCAGGAGCTCCTACGAGCAGTACTTC	CASSSSSRSSYEQYF
TRBV7-9	NA	NA	TRBJ1-1	TGTGCCTCCCACGGGACTGATTCACTGATACTTTTTGCTGAAGCTTTCTTT	CASHGTDSLILFAEAFF
TRBV27	few	TRBD1	TRBJ1-5	TGTGCCAGCAGTTTAAACAGGGGGCTTCAGCCCCAGCATTTT	CASSLNRGLQPQHF
TRBV27	few	NA	TRBJ2-6	TGTGCCAGCAGTTTAGGGAGTTATTTCTACTCTGGGGCCAACGTCCTGACTTTC	CASSLGSYFYSGANVLTF
TRBV29-1	NA	NA	TRBJ2-6	TGCAGCGTTACCAGGATAACTCGCTCTGGGGCCAACGTCCTGACTTTC	CSVTRITRSGANVLTF
TRBV4-1	few	NA	TRBJ1-4	TGCGCCAGCAGCCAAGATTTCGATGAAAAACTGTTTTTT	CASSQDFDEKLFF
TRBV4-1	NA	NA	TRBJ1-1	TGCGCCAGCAGCCGCATCGAAGTCGACGAGCCTGAAGCTTTCTTT	CASSRIEVDEPEAFF
TRBV5-4	few	TRBD1	TRBJ2-2	TGTGCCAGCAGAGGGGACAGGGGCTATGCCGGGGAGCTGTTTTTT	CASRGDRGYAGELFF
TRBV19	NA	TRBD2	TRBJ2-6	TGTGCCAGTACCCAACGGGGGGGGGCCGAAACGCCAGTATCAGGGGCCAACGTCATGACTTTC	CASTQRGGAETPVSGANVMTF
TRBV7-2	many	NA	TRBJ2-1	TGTGCCAGCAGCGCCCGGACCAGCTCCTTCAATGAGCAGTTCTTC	CASSARTSSFNEQFF
TRBV5-1	NA	TRBD1	TRBJ2-1	TGCGCCAGCAGCTTAGAGACAGGGGTCAATGAGCAGTTCTTC	CASSLETGVNEQFF
TRBV20-1	NA	TRBD1	TRBJ2-7	TGCAGTGCCGCGACAGGGGTCGAGCAGTACTTC	CSAATGVEQYF
TRBV5-4	few	NA	TRBJ2-1	TGTGCCAGCAGCTCGGGGATGTTCTACAATGAGCAGTTCTTC	CASSSGMFYNEQFF
TRBV28	few	NA	TRBJ2-2	TGTGCCAGCAGTGCACAGTGGACCGGGGAGCTGTTTTTT	CASSAQWTGELFF
TRBV29-1	few	TRBD1	TRBJ2-6	TGCAGCGTTGATAGGGACAGCTCTGGGGCCAACGTCCTGACTTTC	CSVDRDSSGANVLTF
TRBV10-3	few	TRBD1	TRBJ2-5	TGTGCCATCAGTGAGGGGGACAGGTTGATGGAGACCCAGTACTTC	CAISEGDRLMETQYF
TRBV4-1	NA	TRBD1	TRBJ2-7	TGCGCCAGCAGCCACCCAGGACAGGGAAGAGAGCAGTACTTC	CASSHPGQGREQYF
TRBV27	NA	TRBD1	TRBJ2-6	TGTGCCACCTTGGACAGGGCCCCCTCTGGGGCCAACGTCCTGACTTTC	CATLDRAPSGANVLTF
TRBV6-1	NA	TRBD2	TRBJ2-1	TGTGCCAGCAGTGAAATCGGCGGGGGGCTTCCCAATGAGCAGTTCTTC	CASSEIGGGLPNEQFF
TRBV12-3/TRBV12-4	few	NA	TRBJ2-7	TGTGCCAGCAGTTTAAACAGCCACTCCTACGAGCAGTACTTC	CASSLNSHSYEQYF
TRBV7-9	NA	NA	TRBJ2-3	TGTGCCAGCACCGACCTGTGGGGGAGCACAGATACGCAGTATTTT	CASTDLWGSTDTQYF
TRBV27	few	NA	TRBJ1-1	TGTGCCAGCATCGGGGGGTTCAGGACTGAAGCTTTCTTT	CASIGGFRTEAFF